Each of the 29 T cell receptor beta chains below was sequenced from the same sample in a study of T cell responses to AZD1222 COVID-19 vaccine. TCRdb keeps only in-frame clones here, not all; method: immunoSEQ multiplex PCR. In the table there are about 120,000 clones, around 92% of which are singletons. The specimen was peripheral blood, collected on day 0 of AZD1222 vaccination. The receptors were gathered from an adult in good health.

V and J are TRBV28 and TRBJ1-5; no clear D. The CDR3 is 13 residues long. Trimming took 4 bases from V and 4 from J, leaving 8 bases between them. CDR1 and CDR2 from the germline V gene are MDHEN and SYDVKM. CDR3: CASSSRINQPQHF. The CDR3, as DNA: TGTGCCAGCAGTTCCAGGATTAATCAGCCCCAGCATTTT.

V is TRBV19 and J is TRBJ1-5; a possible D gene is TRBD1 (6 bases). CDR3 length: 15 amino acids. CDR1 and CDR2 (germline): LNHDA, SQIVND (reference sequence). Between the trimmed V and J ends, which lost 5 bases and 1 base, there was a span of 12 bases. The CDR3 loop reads CASSQQGLSNQPQHF. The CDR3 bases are TGTGCCAGTAGTCAACAGGGTTTAAGCAATCAGCCCCAGCATTTT.

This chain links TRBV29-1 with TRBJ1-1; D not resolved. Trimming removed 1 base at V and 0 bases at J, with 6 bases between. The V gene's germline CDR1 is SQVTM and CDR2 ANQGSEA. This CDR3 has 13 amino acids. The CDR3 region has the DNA TGCAGCGTTGAAGGTCAGCTGAACACTGAAGCTTTCTTT. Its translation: CSVEGQLNTEAFF. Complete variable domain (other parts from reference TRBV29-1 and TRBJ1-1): SAVISQKPSRDICQRGTSLTIQCQVDSQVTMMFWYRQQPGQSLTLIATANQGSEATYESGFVIDKFPISRPNLTFSTLTVSNMSPEDSSIYLCSVEGQLNTEAFFGQGTRLTVV.

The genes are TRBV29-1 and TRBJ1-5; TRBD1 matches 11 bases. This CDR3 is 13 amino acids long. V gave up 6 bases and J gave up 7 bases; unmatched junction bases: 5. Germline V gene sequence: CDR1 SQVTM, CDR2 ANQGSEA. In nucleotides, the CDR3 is TGCAGCGTGGGGACAGGGGGGAGGCAGCCCCAGCATTTT. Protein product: CSVGTGGRQPQHF. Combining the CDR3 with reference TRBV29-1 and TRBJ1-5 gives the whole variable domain SAVISQKPSRDICQRGTSLTIQCQVDSQVTMMFWYRQQPGQSLTLIATANQGSEATYESGFVIDKFPISRPNLTFSTLTVSNMSPEDSSIYLCSVGTGGRQPQHFGDGTRLSIL.

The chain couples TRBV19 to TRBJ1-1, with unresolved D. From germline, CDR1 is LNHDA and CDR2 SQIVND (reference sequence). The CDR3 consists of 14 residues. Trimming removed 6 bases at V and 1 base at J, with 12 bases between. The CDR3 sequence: CASSLLPRNTEAFF. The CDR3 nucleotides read TGTGCCAGTAGCCTCCTCCCCAGGAACACTGAAGCTTTCTTT. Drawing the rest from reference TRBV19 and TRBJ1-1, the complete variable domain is DGGITQSPKYLFRKEGQNVTLSCEQNLNHDAMYWYRQDPGQGLRLIYYSQIVNDFQKGDIAEGYSVSREKKESFPLTVTSAQKNPTAFYLCASSLLPRNTEAFFGQGTRLTVV.

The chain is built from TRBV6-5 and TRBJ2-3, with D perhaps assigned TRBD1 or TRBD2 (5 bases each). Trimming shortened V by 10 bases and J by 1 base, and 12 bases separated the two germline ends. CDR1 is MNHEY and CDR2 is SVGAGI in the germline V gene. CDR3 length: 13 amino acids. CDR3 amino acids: CATGLGGTDTQYF. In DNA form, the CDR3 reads TGTGCCACCGGCCTGGGGGGCACAGATACGCAGTATTTT.

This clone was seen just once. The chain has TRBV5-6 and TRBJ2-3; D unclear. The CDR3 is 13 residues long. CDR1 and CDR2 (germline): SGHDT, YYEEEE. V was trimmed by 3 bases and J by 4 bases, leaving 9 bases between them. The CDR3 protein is CASSSGWADTQYF. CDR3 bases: TGTGCCAGCAGCTCTGGTTGGGCAGATACGCAGTATTTT.

DNA for the CDR3: TGTGCCAGCAGCTTTCATCGCTACAGGGGAGTTGATGAAAAACTGTTTTTT. This translates into CASSFHRYRGVDEKLFF. This chain links TRBV7-2 with TRBJ1-4, with TRBD1 identical over 7 bases. V gave up 3 bases and J gave up 6 bases; unmatched junction bases: 13. The CDR3 covers 17 residues. Germline-derived CDR1 and CDR2 are SGHTA and FQGNSA.

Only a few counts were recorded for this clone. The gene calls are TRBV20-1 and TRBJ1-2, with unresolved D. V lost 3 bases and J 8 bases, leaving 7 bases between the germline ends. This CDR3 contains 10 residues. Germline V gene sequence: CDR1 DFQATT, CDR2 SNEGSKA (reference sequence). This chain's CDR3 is CSASWAGYTF. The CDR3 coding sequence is TGCAGTGCTAGCTGGGCAGGCTACACCTTC.

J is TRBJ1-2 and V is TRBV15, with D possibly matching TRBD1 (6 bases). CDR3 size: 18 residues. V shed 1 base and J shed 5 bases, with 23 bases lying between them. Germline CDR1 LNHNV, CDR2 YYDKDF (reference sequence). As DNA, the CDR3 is TGTGCCACCAGCAGAGGAGATATTGGGGACACAATTCGATATGGCTACACCTTC. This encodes CATSRGDIGDTIRYGYTF.

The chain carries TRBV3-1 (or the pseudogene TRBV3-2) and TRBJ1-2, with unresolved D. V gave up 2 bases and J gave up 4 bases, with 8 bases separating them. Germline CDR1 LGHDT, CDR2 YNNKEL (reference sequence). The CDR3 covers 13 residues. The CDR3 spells CASSQLARYGYTF. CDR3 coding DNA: TGTGCCAGCAGCCAATTAGCCCGCTATGGCTACACCTTC.

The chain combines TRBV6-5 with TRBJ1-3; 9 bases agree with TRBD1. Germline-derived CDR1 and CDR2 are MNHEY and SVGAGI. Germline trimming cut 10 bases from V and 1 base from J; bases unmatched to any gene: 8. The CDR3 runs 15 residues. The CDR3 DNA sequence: TGTGCCACTAAGGGACAGGGACTTTCTGGAAACACCATATATTTT. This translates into CATKGQGLSGNTIYF.

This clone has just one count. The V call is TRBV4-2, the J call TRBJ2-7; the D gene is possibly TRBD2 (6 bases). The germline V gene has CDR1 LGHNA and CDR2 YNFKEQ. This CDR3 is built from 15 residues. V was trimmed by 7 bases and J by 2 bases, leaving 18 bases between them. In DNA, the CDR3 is TGTGCCAGCAACCCTCACCCGGGAGAACCCTACGAGCAGTACTTC. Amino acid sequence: CASNPHPGEPYEQYF.

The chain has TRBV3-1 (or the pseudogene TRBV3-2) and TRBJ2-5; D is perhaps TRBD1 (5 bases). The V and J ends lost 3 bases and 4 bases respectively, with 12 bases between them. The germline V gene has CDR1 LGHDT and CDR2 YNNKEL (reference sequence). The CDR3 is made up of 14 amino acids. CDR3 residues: CASSQGRAGETQYF. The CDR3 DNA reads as TGTGCCAGCAGCCAGGGCAGGGCTGGAGAGACCCAGTACTTC.

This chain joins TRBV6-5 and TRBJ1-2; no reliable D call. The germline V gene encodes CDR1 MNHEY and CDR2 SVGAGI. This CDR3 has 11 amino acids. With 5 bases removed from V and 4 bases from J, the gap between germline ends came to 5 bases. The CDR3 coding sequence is TGTGCCAGCAGTCACAGCTATGGCTACACCTTC. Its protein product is CASSHSYGYTF.

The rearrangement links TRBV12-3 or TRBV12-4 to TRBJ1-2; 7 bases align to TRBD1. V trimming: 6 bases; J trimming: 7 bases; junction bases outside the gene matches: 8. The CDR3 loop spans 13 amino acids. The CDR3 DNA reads TGTGCCAGCAGCCCGGGACAGAAACGTGGCTACACCTTC. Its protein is CASSPGQKRGYTF.

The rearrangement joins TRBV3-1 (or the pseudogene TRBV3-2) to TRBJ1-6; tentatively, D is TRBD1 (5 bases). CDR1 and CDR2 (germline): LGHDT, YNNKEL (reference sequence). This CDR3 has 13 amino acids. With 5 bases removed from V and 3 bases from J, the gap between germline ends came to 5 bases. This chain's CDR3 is CASSGGYNSPLHF. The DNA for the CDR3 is TGTGCCAGCAGCGGGGGCTATAATTCACCCCTCCACTTT.

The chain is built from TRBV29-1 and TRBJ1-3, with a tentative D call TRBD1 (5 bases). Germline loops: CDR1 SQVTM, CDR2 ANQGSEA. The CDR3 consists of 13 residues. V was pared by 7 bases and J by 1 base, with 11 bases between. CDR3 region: CSAKTVSGNTIYF. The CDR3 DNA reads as TGCAGCGCAAAGACAGTTTCTGGAAACACCATATATTTT.

The chain's CDR3 is CASSEFSLGQGEQYF. The CDR3 DNA follows: TGTGCCAGCAGTGAATTTTCCCTCGGACAGGGGGAGCAGTACTTC. The chain joins TRBV25-1 to TRBJ2-7; 9 positions match TRBD1. V trimming: 1 base; J trimming: 7 bases; junction bases outside the gene matches: 8. The CDR3 sequence is 15 residues long. Germline V gene data show CDR1 as MGHDK and CDR2 as SYGVNS.

DNA for the CDR3: TGTGCCAGCAGCGGGGGAGAGCAAAACTCAATGGAGCAGTTCTTC. This codes for CASSGGEQNSMEQFF. This chain links TRBV6-5 with TRBJ2-1; maybe TRBD2 (6 bases). Germline V lookup: CDR1 MNHEY, CDR2 SVGAGI. This CDR3 spans 15 amino acids. V was clipped by 6 bases and J by 10 bases, with 22 bases between them.

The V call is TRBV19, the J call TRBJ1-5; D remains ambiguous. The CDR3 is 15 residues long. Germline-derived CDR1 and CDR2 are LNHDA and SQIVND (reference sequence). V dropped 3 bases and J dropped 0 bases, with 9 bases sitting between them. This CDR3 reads CASSIGKNSNQPQHF. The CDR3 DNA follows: TGTGCCAGTAGTATCGGCAAGAATAGCAATCAGCCCCAGCATTTT.

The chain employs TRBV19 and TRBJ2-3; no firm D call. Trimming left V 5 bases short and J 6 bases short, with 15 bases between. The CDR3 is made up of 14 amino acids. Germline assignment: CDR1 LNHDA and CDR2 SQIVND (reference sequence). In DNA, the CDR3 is TGTGCCAGTAGTCTCGGGCTTGTTGGTGATACGCAGTATTTT. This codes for CASSLGLVGDTQYF.

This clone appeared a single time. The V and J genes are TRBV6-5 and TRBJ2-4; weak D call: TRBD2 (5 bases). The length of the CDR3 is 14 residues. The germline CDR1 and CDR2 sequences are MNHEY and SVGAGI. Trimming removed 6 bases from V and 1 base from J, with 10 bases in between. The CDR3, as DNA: TGTGCCAGCAGGATGAGAGGGGCCAAAAACATTCAGTACTTC. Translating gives CASRMRGAKNIQYF.

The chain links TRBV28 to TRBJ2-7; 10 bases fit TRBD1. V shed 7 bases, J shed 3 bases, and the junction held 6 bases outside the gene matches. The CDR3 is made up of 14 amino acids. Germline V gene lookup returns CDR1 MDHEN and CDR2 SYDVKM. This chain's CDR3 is CASTKGQGNYEQYF. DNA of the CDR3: TGTGCCAGCACGAAGGGACAGGGGAACTACGAGCAGTACTTC.

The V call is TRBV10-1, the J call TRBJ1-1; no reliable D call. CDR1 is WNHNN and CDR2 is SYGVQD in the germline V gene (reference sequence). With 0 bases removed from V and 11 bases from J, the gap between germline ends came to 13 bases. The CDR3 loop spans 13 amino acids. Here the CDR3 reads CASSESGKRRAFF. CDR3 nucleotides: TGCGCCAGCAGTGAGTCCGGTAAGCGGAGGGCTTTCTTT.

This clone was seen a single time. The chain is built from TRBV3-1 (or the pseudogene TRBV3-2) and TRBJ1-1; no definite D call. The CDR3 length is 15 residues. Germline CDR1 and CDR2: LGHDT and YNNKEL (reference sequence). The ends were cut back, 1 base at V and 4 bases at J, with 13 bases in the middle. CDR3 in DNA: TGTGCCAGCAGCCAAGGCTGGGGTCCGGGCACTGAAGCTTTCTTT. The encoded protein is CASSQGWGPGTEAFF.

CDR3 sequence reads: CASSPSGTGGRTGELFF. The CDR3, as DNA: TGTGCCAGCAGCCCAAGCGGGACAGGGGGCCGAACCGGGGAGCTGTTTTTT. The gene calls are TRBV28 and TRBJ2-2, with 12 bases lining up with TRBD1. The V gene's germline CDR1 is MDHEN and CDR2 SYDVKM. Trimming at V came to 6 bases and at J to 5 bases, leaving 10 bases not matched to a gene. CDR3 length: 17 amino acids. Based on the CDR3 plus reference TRBV28 and TRBJ2-2, the full variable domain is DVKVTQSSRYLVKRTGEKVFLECVQDMDHENMFWYRQDPGLGLRLIYFSYDVKMKEKGDIPEGYSVSREKKERFSLILESASTNQTSMYLCASSPSGTGGRTGELFFGEGSRLTVL.

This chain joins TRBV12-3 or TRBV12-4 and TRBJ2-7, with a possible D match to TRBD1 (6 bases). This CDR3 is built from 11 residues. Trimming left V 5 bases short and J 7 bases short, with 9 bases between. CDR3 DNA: TGTGCCAGCAGTATACAGGGAGAGCAGTACTTC. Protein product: CASSIQGEQYF.

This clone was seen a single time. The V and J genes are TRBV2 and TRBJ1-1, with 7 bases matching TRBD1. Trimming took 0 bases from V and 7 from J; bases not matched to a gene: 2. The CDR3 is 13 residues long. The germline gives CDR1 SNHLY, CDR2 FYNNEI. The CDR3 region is CASSEAGGGEAFF. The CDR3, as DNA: TGTGCCAGCAGTGAAGCAGGGGGCGGTGAAGCTTTCTTT.